These 12 T cell receptor beta chains originate from one sample sequenced in a study of CD8+ T cells in alopecia areata. Extracted from the samples, RNA was reverse transcribed into cDNA to serve as the sequencing template. Clones were sequenced by immunoSEQ multiplex PCR, and TCRdb holds only the in-frame ones, with some missing. Here the sample spans more than 150,000 clones, just under 60% being singletons. The source was CD4+ T cells sorted from blood, collected at week 0. The receptors derive from a human donor with alopecia areata.

The genes are TRBV25-1 and TRBJ1-1; a weak D match, TRBD1 (5 bases). The CDR3 loop spans 13 amino acids. Germline CDR1 and CDR2: MGHDK and SYGVNS. Trimming stripped 3 bases from V and 8 bases from J, with 13 bases between. CDR3 region: CASSDRAGGEAFF. In DNA form, the CDR3 reads TGTGCCAGCAGTGACAGGGCGGGAGGGGAAGCTTTCTTT.

This clone was counted once. The gene calls are TRBV30 and TRBJ2-2, with TRBD2 matching over 9 bases. The CDR3 extends over 16 amino acids. Germline V gene lookup returns CDR1 GTSNPN and CDR2 SVGIG (reference sequence). Unmatched junction bases numbered 13, after V lost 5 bases and J lost 6 bases. CDR3 nucleotides: TGTGCCTGGCGTTCGCGACACGGACTAGCGCCCGGGGAGCTGTTTTTT. This codes for CAWRSRHGLAPGELFF. The full variable domain, completed using reference TRBV30 and TRBJ2-2, is SQTIHQWPATLVQPVGSPLSLECTVEGTSNPNLYWYRQAAGRGLQLLFYSVGIGQISSEVPQNLSASRPQDRQFILSSKKLLLSDSGFYLCAWRSRHGLAPGELFFGEGSRLTVL.

The V gene is TRBV7-3, the J gene TRBJ2-3, with no clear D. There are 14 residues in the CDR3. V lost 0 bases and J 3 bases, leaving 7 bases between the germline ends. Germline loops: CDR1 SGHTA, CDR2 FQGTGA. CDR3 coding DNA: TGTGCCAGCAGCTTAACGCAGAAGACAGATACGCAGTATTTT. Amino acids: CASSLTQKTDTQYF.

The V call is TRBV29-1, the J call TRBJ1-4, with D possibly being TRBD1 (5 bases). The germline CDR1 and CDR2 sequences are SQVTM and ANQGSEA. The CDR3 has 14 amino acids. Trimming removed 3 bases at V and 7 bases at J, with 15 bases between. CDR3 in amino acids: CSVEGGSGGEKLFF. CDR3 nucleotide sequence: TGCAGCGTTGAGGGTGGCTCCGGGGGTGAAAAACTGTTTTTT.

This clone was observed a few times. The chain employs TRBV7-2 and TRBJ1-1; perhaps TRBD1 as D (6 bases). Per germline, CDR1 SGHTA and CDR2 FQGNSA. Trimming left V 0 bases short and J 1 base short, with 12 bases between. The CDR3 has 16 amino acids. CDR3: CASSLALGAGNTEAFF. The DNA of the CDR3 is TGTGCCAGCAGCTTAGCGCTGGGGGCGGGGAACACTGAAGCTTTCTTT.

The V call is TRBV5-1, the J call TRBJ2-5; D unresolved. Germline values: CDR1 SGHRS, CDR2 YFSETQ. The CDR3 runs 14 residues. V lost 5 bases and J 2 bases, leaving 13 bases between the germline ends. This chain's CDR3 is CASRSGITQETQYF. The CDR3, as DNA: TGCGCCAGCAGATCAGGAATTACTCAAGAGACCCAGTACTTC. The whole variable domain, remainder taken from reference TRBV5-1 and TRBJ2-5, is KAGVTQTPRYLIKTRGQQVTLSCSPISGHRSVSWYQQTPGQGLQFLFEYFSETQRNKGNFPGRFSGRQFSNSRSEMNVSTLELGDSALYLCASRSGITQETQYFGPGTRLLVL.

J is TRBJ2-1 and V is TRBV7-9; D might be TRBD2 (6 bases). The V gene lost 3 bases and the J gene lost 5 bases, with 14 bases spanning the gap. From germline, CDR1 is SEHNR and CDR2 FQNEAQ (reference sequence). This CDR3 has 15 amino acids. The CDR3 spells CASSFLATANNEQFF. CDR3 coding DNA: TGTGCCAGCAGCTTTCTAGCGACGGCTAACAATGAGCAGTTCTTC.

In this sample, this clone turned up a few times. The chain combines TRBV10-3 with TRBJ2-3; D possibly corresponds to TRBD1 (6 bases). CDR3 length equals 15 residues. V lost 3 bases, J lost 3 bases, and 13 bases lay in between. Germline CDR1 and CDR2: ENHRY and SYGVKD. DNA of the CDR3: TGTGCCATCAGTGACAGGGGAAGGGAAACAGATACGCAGTATTTT. Encoded protein: CAISDRGRETDTQYF.

The sample holds a few counts of this clone. The chain uses TRBV6-5 and TRBJ2-7; D perhaps matches TRBD1 (6 bases). Trimming removed 6 bases from V and 5 bases from J, with 11 bases in between. CDR3 length equals 12 residues. Germline lookup yields CDR1 MNHEY and CDR2 SVGAGI. CDR3 DNA sequence: TGTGCCAGCAGGACGGGACACAACGAGCAGTACTTC. Protein: CASRTGHNEQYF.

This chain connects TRBV7-9 to TRBJ2-7; 8 bases agree with TRBD1. The germline V gene has CDR1 SEHNR and CDR2 FQNEAQ (reference sequence). V was pared by 3 bases and J by 1 base, with 5 bases of the junction left unmatched. This CDR3 region has 15 residues. The CDR3 nucleotides are TGTGCCAGCAGCTTCACAGGGGGTGTTTCCTACGAGCAGTACTTC. Translating it yields CASSFTGGVSYEQYF.

Comment on this clone: The junction shows a germline mismatch at one end, possibly a read error. The chain is built from TRBV29-1 and TRBJ1-2; TRBD1 aligns across 8 bases. There are 15 residues in the CDR3. Germline V CDR1 and CDR2: SQVTM, ANQGSEA. CDR3 coding DNA: TGCAGCGTCCGATGGGTCATCCGGGACAGGCTCGATGGCGCCTTC. Its translation: CSVRWVIRDRLDGAF.

V usage is TRBV30 and J usage is TRBJ1-5; D ambiguous. CDR3 length: 14 residues. In germline, CDR1 is GTSNPN, CDR2 SVGIG (reference sequence). The V end lost 1 base, the J end lost 3 bases, and 10 bases lay between the germline ends. The CDR3 loop reads CAWSDGLHNQPQHF. As DNA, the CDR3 is TGTGCCTGGAGTGATGGGCTTCACAATCAGCCCCAGCATTTT.